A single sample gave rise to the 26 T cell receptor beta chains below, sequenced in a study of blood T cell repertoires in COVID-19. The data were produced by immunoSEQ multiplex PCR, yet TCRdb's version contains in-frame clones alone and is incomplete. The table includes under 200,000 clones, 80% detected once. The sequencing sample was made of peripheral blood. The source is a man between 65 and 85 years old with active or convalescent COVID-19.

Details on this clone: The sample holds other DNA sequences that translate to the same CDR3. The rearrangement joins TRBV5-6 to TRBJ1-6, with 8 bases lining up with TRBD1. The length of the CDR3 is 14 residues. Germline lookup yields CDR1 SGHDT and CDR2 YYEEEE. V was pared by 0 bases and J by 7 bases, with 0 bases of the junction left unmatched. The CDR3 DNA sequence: TGTGCCAGCAGCTTGGGACAGGGGAATTCACCCCTCCACTTT. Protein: CASSLGQGNSPLHF. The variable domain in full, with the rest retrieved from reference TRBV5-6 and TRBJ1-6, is DAGVTQSPTHLIKTRGQQVTLRCSPKSGHDTVSWYQQALGQGPQFIFQYYEEEERQRGNFPDRFSGHQFPNYSSELNVNALLLGDSALYLCASSLGQGNSPLHFGNGTRLTVT.

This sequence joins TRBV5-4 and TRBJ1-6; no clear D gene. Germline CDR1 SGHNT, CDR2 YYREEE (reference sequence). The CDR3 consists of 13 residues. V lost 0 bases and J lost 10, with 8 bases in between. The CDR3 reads CASSLVRRSPLHF. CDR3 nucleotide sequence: TGTGCCAGCAGCTTGGTTAGGAGGTCACCCCTCCACTTT.

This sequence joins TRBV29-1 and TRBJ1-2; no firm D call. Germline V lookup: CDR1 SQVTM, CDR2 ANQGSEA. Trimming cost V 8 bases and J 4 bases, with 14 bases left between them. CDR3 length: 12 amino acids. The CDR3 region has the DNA TGCAGCTCAGAGGAGGGCGGCTATGGCTACACCTTC. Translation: CSSEEGGYGYTF. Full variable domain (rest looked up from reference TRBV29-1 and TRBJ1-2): SAVISQKPSRDICQRGTSLTIQCQVDSQVTMMFWYRQQPGQSLTLIATANQGSEATYESGFVIDKFPISRPNLTFSTLTVSNMSPEDSSIYLCSSEEGGYGYTFGSGTRLTVV.

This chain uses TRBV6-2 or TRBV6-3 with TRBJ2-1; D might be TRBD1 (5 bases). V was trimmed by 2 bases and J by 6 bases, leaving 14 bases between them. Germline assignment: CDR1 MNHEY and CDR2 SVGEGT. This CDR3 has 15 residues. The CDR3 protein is CASSYNRQGPNEQFF. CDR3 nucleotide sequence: TGTGCCAGCAGTTACAACAGGCAGGGCCCCAATGAGCAGTTCTTC.

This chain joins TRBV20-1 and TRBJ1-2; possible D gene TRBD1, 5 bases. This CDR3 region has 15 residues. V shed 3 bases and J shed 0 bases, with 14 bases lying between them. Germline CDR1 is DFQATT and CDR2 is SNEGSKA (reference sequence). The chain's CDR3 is CSASGAGGSNYGYTF. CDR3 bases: TGCAGTGCTAGTGGCGCCGGGGGGTCTAACTATGGCTACACCTTC.

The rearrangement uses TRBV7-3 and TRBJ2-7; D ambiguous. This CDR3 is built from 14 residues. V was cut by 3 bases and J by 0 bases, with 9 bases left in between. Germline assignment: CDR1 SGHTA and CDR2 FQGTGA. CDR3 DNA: TGTGCCAGCAGCTTGTCGCAGGACTCCTACGAGCAGTACTTC. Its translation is CASSLSQDSYEQYF.

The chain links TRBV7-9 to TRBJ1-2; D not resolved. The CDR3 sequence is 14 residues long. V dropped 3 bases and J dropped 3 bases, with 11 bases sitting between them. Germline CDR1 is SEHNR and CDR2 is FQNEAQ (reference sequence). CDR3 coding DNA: TGTGCCAGCAGCTTCGCCGGGTACGACTATGGCTACACCTTC. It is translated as CASSFAGYDYGYTF.

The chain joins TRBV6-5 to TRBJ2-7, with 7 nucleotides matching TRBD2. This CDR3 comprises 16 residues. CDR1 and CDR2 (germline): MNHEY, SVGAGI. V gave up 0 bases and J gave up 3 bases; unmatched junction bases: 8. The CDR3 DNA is TGTGCCAGCAGTTACTCGGGGGTGGGAGGGGTCTACGAGCAGTACTTC. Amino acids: CASSYSGVGGVYEQYF.

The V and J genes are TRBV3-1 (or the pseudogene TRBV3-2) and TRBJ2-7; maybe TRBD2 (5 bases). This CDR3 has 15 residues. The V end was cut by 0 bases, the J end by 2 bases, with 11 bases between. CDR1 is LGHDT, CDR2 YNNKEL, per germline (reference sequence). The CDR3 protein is CASSQDPGLTYEQYF. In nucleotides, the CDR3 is TGTGCCAGCAGCCAAGACCCCGGACTCACCTACGAGCAGTACTTC.

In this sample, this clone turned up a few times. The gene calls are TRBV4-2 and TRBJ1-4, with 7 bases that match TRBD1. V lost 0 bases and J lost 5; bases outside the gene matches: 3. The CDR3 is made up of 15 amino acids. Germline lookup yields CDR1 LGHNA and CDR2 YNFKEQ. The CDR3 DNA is TGTGCCAGCAGCCAAGATGACAGGGTAAATGAAAAACTGTTTTTT. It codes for CASSQDDRVNEKLFF.

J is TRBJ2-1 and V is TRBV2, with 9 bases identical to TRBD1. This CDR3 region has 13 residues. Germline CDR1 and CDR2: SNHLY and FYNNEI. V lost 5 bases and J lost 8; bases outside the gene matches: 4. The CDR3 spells CASSPQGAHEQFF. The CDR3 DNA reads TGTGCCAGCAGTCCACAGGGGGCCCATGAGCAGTTCTTC. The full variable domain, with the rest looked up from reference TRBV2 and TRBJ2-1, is EPEVTQTPSHQVTQMGQEVILRCVPISNHLYFYWYRQILGQKVEFLVSFYNNEISEKSEIFDDQFSVERPDGSNFTLKIRSTKLEDSAMYFCASSPQGAHEQFFGPGTRLTVL.

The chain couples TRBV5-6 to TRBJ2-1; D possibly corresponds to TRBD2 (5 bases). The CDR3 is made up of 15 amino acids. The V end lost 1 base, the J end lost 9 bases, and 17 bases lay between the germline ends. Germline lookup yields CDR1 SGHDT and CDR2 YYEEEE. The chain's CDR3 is CASSLNSGGRIEQFF. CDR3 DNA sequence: TGTGCCAGCAGCTTGAACAGCGGAGGTAGGATTGAGCAGTTCTTC.

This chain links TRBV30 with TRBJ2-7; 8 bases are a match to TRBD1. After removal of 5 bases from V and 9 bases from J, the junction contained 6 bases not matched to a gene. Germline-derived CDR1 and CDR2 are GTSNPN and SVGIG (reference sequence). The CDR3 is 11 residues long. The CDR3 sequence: CAWGQGMGQYF. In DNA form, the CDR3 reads TGTGCCTGGGGACAGGGAATGGGGCAGTACTTC.

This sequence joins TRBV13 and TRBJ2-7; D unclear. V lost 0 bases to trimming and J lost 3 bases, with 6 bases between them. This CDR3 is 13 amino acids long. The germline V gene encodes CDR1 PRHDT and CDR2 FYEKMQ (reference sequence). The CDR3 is CASSLGAVYEQYF. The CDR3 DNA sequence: TGTGCCAGCAGCTTAGGGGCAGTCTACGAGCAGTACTTC.

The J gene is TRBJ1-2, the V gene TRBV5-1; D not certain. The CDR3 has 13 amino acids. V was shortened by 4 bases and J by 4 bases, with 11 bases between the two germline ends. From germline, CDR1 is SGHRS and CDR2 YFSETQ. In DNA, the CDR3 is TGCGCCAGCAGCATAGGGAGAAGCTATGGCTACACCTTC. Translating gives CASSIGRSYGYTF.

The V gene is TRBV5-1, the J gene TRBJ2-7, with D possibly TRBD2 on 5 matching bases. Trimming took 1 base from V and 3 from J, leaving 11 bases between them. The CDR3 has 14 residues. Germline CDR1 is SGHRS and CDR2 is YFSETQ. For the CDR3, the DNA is TGCGCCAGCAGCTTGTCCGGGGAAGGCTACGAGCAGTACTTC. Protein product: CASSLSGEGYEQYF.

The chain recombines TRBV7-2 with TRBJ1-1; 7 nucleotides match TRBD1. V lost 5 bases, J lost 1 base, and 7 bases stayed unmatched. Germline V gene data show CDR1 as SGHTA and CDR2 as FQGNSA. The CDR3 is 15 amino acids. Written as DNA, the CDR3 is TGTGCCAGCAGCACCCGCCAGGGGGGGAACACTGAAGCTTTCTTT. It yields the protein CASSTRQGGNTEAFF.

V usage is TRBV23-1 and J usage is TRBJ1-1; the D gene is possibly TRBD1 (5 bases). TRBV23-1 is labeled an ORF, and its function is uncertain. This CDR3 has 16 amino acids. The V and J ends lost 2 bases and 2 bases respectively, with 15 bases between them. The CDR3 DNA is TGCGCCAGCAGTCAAAGTCCGGGACTGGGAAACACTGAAGCTTTCTTT. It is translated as CASSQSPGLGNTEAFF.

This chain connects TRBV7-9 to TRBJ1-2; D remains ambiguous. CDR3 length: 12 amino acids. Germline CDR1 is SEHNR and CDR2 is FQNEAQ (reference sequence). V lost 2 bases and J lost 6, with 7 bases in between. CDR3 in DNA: TGTGCCAGCAGCTTAATCACAGATGGCTACACCTTC. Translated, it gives CASSLITDGYTF.

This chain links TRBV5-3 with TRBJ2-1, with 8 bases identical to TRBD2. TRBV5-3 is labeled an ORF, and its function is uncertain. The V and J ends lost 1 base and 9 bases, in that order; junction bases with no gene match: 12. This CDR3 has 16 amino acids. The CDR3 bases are TGTGCCAGAAGCTTGACGCAGCGGGAGTCTTATAGTGAGCAGTTCTTC. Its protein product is CARSLTQRESYSEQFF.

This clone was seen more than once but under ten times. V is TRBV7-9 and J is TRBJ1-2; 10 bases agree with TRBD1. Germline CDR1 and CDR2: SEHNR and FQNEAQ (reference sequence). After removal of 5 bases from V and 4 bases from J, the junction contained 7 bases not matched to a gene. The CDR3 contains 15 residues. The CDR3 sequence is CASSTGTGDLYGYTF. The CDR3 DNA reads TGTGCCAGCAGCACCGGGACAGGGGACCTCTATGGCTACACCTTC.

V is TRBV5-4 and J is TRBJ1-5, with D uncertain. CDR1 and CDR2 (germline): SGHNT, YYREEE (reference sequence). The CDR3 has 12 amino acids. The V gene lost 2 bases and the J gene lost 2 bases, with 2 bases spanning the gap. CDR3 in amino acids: CASSFGNQPQHF. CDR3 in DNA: TGTGCCAGCAGCTTCGGCAATCAGCCCCAGCATTTT.

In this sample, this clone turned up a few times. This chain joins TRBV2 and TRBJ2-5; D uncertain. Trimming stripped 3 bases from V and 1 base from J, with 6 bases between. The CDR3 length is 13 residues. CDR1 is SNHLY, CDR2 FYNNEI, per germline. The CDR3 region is CASSESIQETQYF. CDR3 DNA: TGTGCCAGCAGTGAGAGTATCCAAGAGACCCAGTACTTC. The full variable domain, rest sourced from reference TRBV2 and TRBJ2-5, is EPEVTQTPSHQVTQMGQEVILRCVPISNHLYFYWYRQILGQKVEFLVSFYNNEISEKSEIFDDQFSVERPDGSNFTLKIRSTKLEDSAMYFCASSESIQETQYFGPGTRLLVL.

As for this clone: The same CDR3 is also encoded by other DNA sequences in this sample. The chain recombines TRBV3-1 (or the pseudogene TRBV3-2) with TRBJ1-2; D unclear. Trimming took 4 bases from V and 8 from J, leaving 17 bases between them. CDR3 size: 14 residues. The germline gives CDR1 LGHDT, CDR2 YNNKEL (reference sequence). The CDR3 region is CASSRRTGGGGYTF. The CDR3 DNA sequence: TGTGCCAGCAGCCGCCGGACCGGCGGAGGGGGCTACACCTTC.

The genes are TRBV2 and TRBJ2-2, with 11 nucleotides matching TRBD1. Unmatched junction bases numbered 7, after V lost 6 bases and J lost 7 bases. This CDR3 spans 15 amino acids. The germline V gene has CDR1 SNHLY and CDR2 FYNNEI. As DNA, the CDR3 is TGTGCCAGCAGCAGGACAGGGGGCGAGATCGGGGAGCTGTTTTTT. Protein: CASSRTGGEIGELFF. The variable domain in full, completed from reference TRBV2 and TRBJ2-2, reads EPEVTQTPSHQVTQMGQEVILRCVPISNHLYFYWYRQILGQKVEFLVSFYNNEISEKSEIFDDQFSVERPDGSNFTLKIRSTKLEDSAMYFCASSRTGGEIGELFFGEGSRLTVL.

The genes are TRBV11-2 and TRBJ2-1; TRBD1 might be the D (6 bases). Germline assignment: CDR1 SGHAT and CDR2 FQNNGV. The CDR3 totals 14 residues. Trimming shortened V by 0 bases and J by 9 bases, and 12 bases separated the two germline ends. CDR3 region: CASSLDPQGSEQFF. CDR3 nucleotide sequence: TGTGCCAGCAGCTTAGACCCACAGGGTTCTGAGCAGTTCTTC.